A selection of T cell receptor beta chains follows, all from one sample in a study of blood T cell repertoires in COVID-19. Only in-frame clones appear in the TCRdb table, and some are missing; sequencing was by immunoSEQ multiplex PCR. The profile shows around 110,000 clones, roughly four fifths of them singletons. Input material: peripheral blood. These receptors were taken from a man between 65 and 85 years old with acute or convalescent COVID-19. Both conserved end residues are part of each CDR3. D genes are given only for firm matches. Size is stated for part of the rows, as once, few or many counts, or as a class when the clone is expanded.

11	TRBJ2-7	TRBV20-1	NA	few	TGCAGTGCGGGCCAGGGCCACGAGCAGTACTTC	CSAGQGHEQYF
14	TRBJ1-1	TRBV24-1	NA	few	TGTGCCACCAGTGATTCCGGACACAATCAGGAAGCTTTCTTT	CATSDSGHNQEAFF
14	TRBJ1-5	TRBV19	TRBD1	NA	TGTGCCAGTAGTGACGGGACAGGGGATCAGCCCCAGCATTTT	CASSDGTGDQPQHF
16	TRBJ2-2	TRBV19	TRBD1	few	TGTGCCAGTAGTATGCGGACAGGGATTGTGAGCGGGGAGCTGTTTTTT	CASSMRTGIVSGELFF
17	TRBJ2-1	TRBV10-3	NA	NA	TGTGCCATCAGTGAGAAAGTTAGGTCCCAGGGCAACAATGAGCAGTTCTTC	CAISEKVRSQGNNEQFF
13	TRBJ1-5	TRBV6-5	NA	NA	TGTGCCAGCAGTTATCGTGGCAATCAGCCCCAGCATTTT	CASSYRGNQPQHF
15	TRBJ1-1	TRBV5-4	TRBD1	few	TGTGCCAGCAGCTTGTTGACAGGGATGAACACTGAAGCTTTCTTT	CASSLLTGMNTEAFF
16	TRBJ2-2	TRBV7-2	TRBD2	NA	TGTGCCAGCAGCTTAGCCATCGCGGGAGGAACCGGGGAGCTGTTTTTT	CASSLAIAGGTGELFF
15	TRBJ2-7	TRBV19	NA	once	TGTGCCAGTAGTATTGGGGAGCGGACCCAGAGCGAGCAGTACTTC	CASSIGERTQSEQYF
12	TRBJ2-3	TRBV5-1	NA	NA	TGCGCCAGCAGCTTGGCCCAGGATACGCAGTATTTT	CASSLAQDTQYF
16	TRBJ1-6	TRBV30	NA	NA	TGTGCCTGGAGTGTCTGGGCGGGACGCAATAATTCACCCCTCCACTTT	CAWSVWAGRNNSPLHF
16	TRBJ2-4	TRBV2	NA	NA	TGTGCCAGCAGTCCCGAAGCGGCACTAGCCAAAAACATTCAGTACTTC	CASSPEAALAKNIQYF
15	TRBJ2-3	TRBV9	TRBD2	NA	TGTGCCAGCAGCACTAGCGGGGGGTCCACAGATACGCAGTATTTT	CASSTSGGSTDTQYF
12	TRBJ1-2	TRBV5-6	TRBD1	NA	TGTGCCAGCAGGGCAGGGGGTTATGGCTACACCTTC	CASRAGGYGYTF
14	TRBJ1-4	TRBV28	NA	NA	TGTGCCAGCAGTTTGAGAAGCTCGAATGAAAAACTGTTTTTT	CASSLRSSNEKLFF
15	TRBJ2-5	TRBV28	NA	NA	TGTGCCAGCAGCTTGTGGTCACAGGGCCAAGAGACCCAGTACTTC	CASSLWSQGQETQYF
14	TRBJ2-3	TRBV7-9	TRBD1	NA	TGTGCCAGCACTGGGACAGGGAGCACAGATACGCAGTATTTT	CASTGTGSTDTQYF
12	TRBJ1-2	TRBV12-3/TRBV12-4	NA	NA	TGTGCCAGCAGTTTACAGGGGTATGGCTACACCTTC	CASSLQGYGYTF
14	TRBJ2-5	TRBV6-1	NA	NA	TGTGCCAGCAGTGAAGGAGGCAGGGCAGAGACCCAGTACTTC	CASSEGGRAETQYF
13	TRBJ1-5	TRBV6-5	TRBD1	NA	TGTGCCAGCAGTCAACAGGGGAAACAGCCCCAGCATTTT	CASSQQGKQPQHF
23	TRBJ2-1	TRBV19	TRBD2	once	TGTGCCAGTAGTATAGGGGCAGGGGGCCGGGGACTAGCGGGACCCCTTTCCTACAATGAGCAGTTCTTC	CASSIGAGGRGLAGPLSYNEQFF
15	TRBJ1-3	TRBV9	TRBD1	NA	TGTGCCAGCAGCGTTACAGGGGCATCCGGAAACACCATATATTTT	CASSVTGASGNTIYF
14	TRBJ2-1	TRBV6-2/TRBV6-3	NA	NA	TGTGCCAGCAGTTACAGGAGCTCCTACAATGAGCAGTTCTTC	CASSYRSSYNEQFF
16	TRBJ1-3	TRBV9	TRBD1	NA	TGTGCCAGCAGCGGTACAGGGGTTAGCTCTGGAAACACCATATATTTT	CASSGTGVSSGNTIYF
14	TRBJ1-6	TRBV2	NA	NA	TGTGCCAGCAGAGGGCCCGGGATTTATTCACCCCTCCACTTT	CASRGPGIYSPLHF
13	TRBJ2-7	TRBV11-1	NA	NA	TGTGCCAGCAGCTTCGACAGGCCCTACGAGCAGTACTTC	CASSFDRPYEQYF
15	TRBJ1-3	TRBV21-1	NA	NA	TGTGCCAGCAGGAACACAGGGAGCTCTGGAAACACCATATATTTT	CASRNTGSSGNTIYF
14	TRBJ1-6	TRBV10-2	TRBD1	NA	TGCGCCATCGGGACAGGGGGGAATAATTCACCCCTCCACTTT	CAIGTGGNNSPLHF
17	TRBJ2-1	TRBV10-3	TRBD1	NA	TGTGCCATCACCCAGACTAGGACAGGGTCATCCCACAATGAGCAGTTCTTC	CAITQTRTGSSHNEQFF
15	TRBJ1-4	TRBV7-9	TRBD1	NA	TGTGCCAGCAGACCACGGACAGGGGTTAATGAAAAACTGTTTTTT	CASRPRTGVNEKLFF
15	TRBJ1-4	TRBV7-9	TRBD1	NA	TGTGCCAGCAGCCCTACCGGGACAGGGGGCGGAAAACTGTTTTTT	CASSPTGTGGGKLFF
14	TRBJ1-5	TRBV6-5	TRBD1	NA	TGTGCCAGCAGGGCAGGGGGTCGCAATCAGCCCCAGCATTTT	CASRAGGRNQPQHF
15	TRBJ1-1	TRBV7-2	NA	once	TGTGCCAGCAGCTACACCCCCCTGCTGAACACTGAAGCTTTCTTT	CASSYTPLLNTEAFF
20	TRBJ1-6	TRBV30	TRBD1	NA	TGTGCCTGGAGTGTACCCGACATCCAACAGGGGGCGATGATGAATTCACCCCTCCACTTT	CAWSVPDIQQGAMMNSPLHF
17	TRBJ2-7	TRBV28	TRBD2	NA	TGTGCCAGCAGTTTGGGCAGGACCGGGACTAGGGACTACGAGCAGTACTTC	CASSLGRTGTRDYEQYF
15	TRBJ2-1	TRBV9	TRBD1	NA	TGTGCCAGCAGCCGGGCGGGGGACAGGGAGGATGAGCAGTTCTTC	CASSRAGDREDEQFF
14	TRBJ1-1	TRBV6-5	NA	NA	TGTGCCAGCACCCACTCGGCAGGGAACACTGAAGCTTTCTTT	CASTHSAGNTEAFF
14	TRBJ2-3	TRBV5-1	NA	medium-sized	TGCGCCAGCAGCCGCGGCAGGGGCACAGATACGCAGTATTTT	CASSRGRGTDTQYF
14	TRBJ1-4	TRBV30	NA	few	TGTGCCTGGAGTGTTGCAGGGATGGGGGAAAAACTGTTTTTT	CAWSVAGMGEKLFF
15	TRBJ2-1	TRBV6-1	TRBD1	NA	TGTGCCAGCAGTGAACCGGGACAGGGGGCTGGTGAGCAGTTCTTC	CASSEPGQGAGEQFF
16	TRBJ2-3	TRBV25-1	NA	NA	TGTGCCAGCAGTGAGCTGGCGGGCCTTCGCACAGATACGCAGTATTTT	CASSELAGLRTDTQYF
16	TRBJ2-2	TRBV6-5	NA	NA	TGTGCCAGCAGTTATGTAATGCGGCAGAACACCGGGGAGCTGTTTTTT	CASSYVMRQNTGELFF
19	TRBJ2-3	TRBV28	NA	NA	TGTGCCAGCAGTCCCCTCTTCATCGTCAAACAGGGATCCACAGATACGCAGTATTTT	CASSPLFIVKQGSTDTQYF
14	TRBJ1-2	TRBV25-1	TRBD1	NA	TGTGCCAGCAGTCCTACCGGGACAGCGCATGGCTACACCTTC	CASSPTGTAHGYTF
17	TRBJ1-4	TRBV11-2	NA	NA	TGTGCCAGCAGCAGGGGACACGGGTCTCAAAGTAATGAAAAACTGTTTTTT	CASSRGHGSQSNEKLFF
13	TRBJ2-7	TRBV11-2	NA	NA	TGTGCCAGCACCTTAAGTGGGGCTAACGAGCAGTACTTC	CASTLSGANEQYF
15	TRBJ1-6	TRBV7-2	TRBD1	NA	TGTGCCAGCAGCCTGGGTTCAGGGGGAGATTCACCCCTCCACTTT	CASSLGSGGDSPLHF
15	TRBJ2-3	TRBV9	NA	NA	TGTGCCAGCAGCGTAGGGGCCAAAAGCACAGATACGCAGTATTTT	CASSVGAKSTDTQYF
17	TRBJ2-1	TRBV18	TRBD1	once	TGTGCCAGCTCACCACGTCCAGGACAGGGTGCCTACAATGAGCAGTTCTTC	CASSPRPGQGAYNEQFF
15	TRBJ2-7	TRBV5-1	TRBD1	few	TGCGCCAGCAGCTCTGGGACAGGGGGCCTCTACGAGCAGTACTTC	CASSSGTGGLYEQYF
15	TRBJ1-4	TRBV5-6	TRBD1	NA	TGTGCCAGCAGCCGGACCGGGACAGGGTTTGAAAAACTGTTTTTT	CASSRTGTGFEKLFF
13	TRBJ1-1	TRBV19	TRBD1	NA	TGTGCCAGTAGTTCCGGGACAGCCATAGAAGCTTTCTTT	CASSSGTAIEAFF
15	TRBJ2-3	TRBV4-1	TRBD1	NA	TGCGCCAGCAGCACGGGACAGGGACGTGAAGATACGCAGTATTTT	CASSTGQGREDTQYF
14	TRBJ1-1	TRBV28	NA	NA	TGTGCCAGCAGCTACAGGGATCTGAACACTGAAGCTTTCTTT	CASSYRDLNTEAFF
14	TRBJ1-1	TRBV3-1/TRBV3-2	NA	few	TGTGCCAGCAGCCTAAGAGAGGGGGTGACTGAAGCTTTCTTT	CASSLREGVTEAFF
12	TRBJ2-7	TRBV3-1/TRBV3-2	NA	NA	TGTGCCAGCAGCCAAGATACCTACGAGCAGTACTTC	CASSQDTYEQYF
10	TRBJ2-7	TRBV12-3/TRBV12-4	NA	NA	TGTGCCAGCAGTTCCAGGGTAGTTTACTTC	CASSSRVVYF